The sample holds a few counts of the clone carrying this TCR beta chain. Its antigen remains unidentified. This sample was taken from a study of T cell repertoires in cytomegalovirus infection. The wider study: Carrying CMV and the relevant HLA type showed in public TCR beta signatures.

MiXCR was run by TCRdb on the reads, yielding one entry per CDR3 protein. Among about 530,000 distinct CDR3 sequences listed, roughly 29% were seen once. Overall study results and limits: The study found HLA-C-restricted CMV-specific TCR beta clonotypes dominating the ex vivo response. Accumulated public TCR beta family frequency recognized individuals carrying CMV together with the relevant HLA.

This sequence was found in a human donor in good health (CMV status not recorded). Some clones in this sample may be carry-over from other donors' samples. The specimen was PBMCs.

The CDR3 nucleotides are TGTGCCACCAAAGGGGAGGAGGAGACCCAGTACTTC. Encoded protein: CATKGEEETQYF. The V gene is TRBV19, the J gene TRBJ2-5; D possibly corresponds to TRBD2 (6 bases). V was clipped by 10 bases and J by 5 bases, with 14 bases between them. This CDR3 has 12 residues. CDR1 and CDR2 (germline): LNHDA, SQIVND (reference sequence).